The present entry profiles one T cell receptor beta chain with its context. Germline-derived CDR1 and CDR2 are SGHDN and FVKESK. CDR3 length: 16 residues. Reanalyzing the 5' RACE reads, TCRdb keeps one entry per CDR3 protein, without DNA. Reported are a few hundred thousand distinct CDR3 sequences; the ten largest clones contain around 1.4%. The sample is drawn from a study of T cells expressing NK-cell markers. The sequence derives from a woman in her 50s in good health. The V call is TRBV14, the J call TRBJ1-2; TCRdb lists TRBD1, though no DNA is available to test this call. Sequenced material: blood T cells: a sorted CD56 or NKG2C T cell subset, CD4+ or CD8+ T cells, or bulk PBMC T cells (not recorded which). This chain's CDR3 is CASSPYFAPGNYGYTF.